Each of the 9 T cell receptor beta chains below was sequenced from the same sample in a study of blood T cells in healthy people across ages (dated by TCRdb to 2013 to 2016). The library was generated by 5' RACE. The run used an Illumina HiSeq 2500. A second PCR of about 6 to 12 cycles was run with a J-beta primer mix and a sample-barcoded 5' primer. Using fastp trimming at Q25 and MiXCR clonotype assembly, TCRdb reanalyzed the public sequencing data and kept in-frame beta chains. Each CDR3 protein appears once, grouped with its most common genes and DNA. In all, the sample holds hundreds of thousands of distinct CDR3 sequences, and under 30% of those were seen once. The top ten hold approximately 14% of the sample. The sample was blood. These receptors were obtained from a woman aged 80 or over in good health.

This clonotype showed up many times. The chain carries TRBV29-1 and TRBJ2-7; D not certain. V was shortened by 0 bases and J by 3 bases, with 9 bases between the two germline ends. Germline V gene sequence: CDR1 SQVTM, CDR2 ANQGSEA. The CDR3 has 13 amino acids. The CDR3, as DNA: TGCAGCGTTGAAGACAGGACCCACTACGAGCAGTACTTC. It yields the protein CSVEDRTHYEQYF.

This clonotype was observed a handful of times. The chain links TRBV9 to TRBJ1-2; 9 positions agree with TRBD1. Trimming cost V 5 bases and J 7 bases; bases outside gene matches: 6. Germline V lookup: CDR1 SGDLS, CDR2 YYNGEE. This CDR3 contains 13 residues. The CDR3 loop reads CASSTGTGSGYTF. As DNA, the CDR3 is TGTGCCAGCAGTACCGGGACAGGGAGTGGCTACACCTTC.

This clonotype has a handful of counts. The chain has TRBV7-2 and TRBJ1-2, with a weak D call TRBD1 (6 bases). This CDR3 contains 17 residues. V dropped 5 bases and J dropped 7 bases, with 26 bases sitting between them. Germline V gene lookup returns CDR1 SGHTA and CDR2 FQGNSA. CDR3 DNA: TGTGCCAGCAGCCCTCCCCCCGACAGGCGGGAAAGAGGTGGCTACACCTTC. Amino acids: CASSPPPDRRERGGYTF. The whole variable domain, filled in from reference TRBV7-2 and TRBJ1-2, reads GAGVSQSPSNKVTEKGKDVELRCDPISGHTALYWYRQSLGQGLEFLIYFQGNSAPDKSGLPSDRFSAERTGGSVSTLTIQRTQQEDSAVYLCASSPPPDRRERGGYTFGSGTRLTVV.

This clonotype was seen at least ten times. The CDR3 spells CASSPGGSSYNEQFF. In DNA, the CDR3 is TGTGCCAGCAGCCCGGGGGGGAGCTCCTACAATGAGCAGTTCTTC. V is TRBV7-6 and J is TRBJ2-1; 8 positions agree with TRBD2. The ends lost 5 bases at V and 0 bases at J; junction bases unmatched: 3. The length of the CDR3 is 15 residues. Per the germline V gene, CDR1 is SGHVS and CDR2 is FNYEAQ.

V usage is TRBV25-1 and J usage is TRBJ1-1; 7 nucleotides match TRBD1. Per the germline V gene, CDR1 is MGHDK and CDR2 is SYGVNS. V was clipped by 6 bases and J by 0 bases; unmatched bases: 4. This CDR3 is 14 amino acids long. The DNA of the CDR3 is TGTGCCAGCAGCATGACAGGGATGAACACTGAAGCTTTCTTT. This codes for CASSMTGMNTEAFF.

This clonotype has more than one count but fewer than ten. The chain combines TRBV20-1 with TRBJ2-7; D remains ambiguous. The CDR3 runs 13 residues. Germline CDR1 reads DFQATT; CDR2 reads SNEGSKA (reference sequence). V lost 1 base and J lost 2, with 9 bases in between. CDR3 amino acids: CSARALGTYEQYF. DNA of the CDR3: TGCAGTGCTAGAGCCTTGGGTACCTACGAGCAGTACTTC.

Turning to this clonotype: A read error may explain this, as a much larger clone is one base away. The chain recombines TRBV15 with TRBJ1-5; possible D gene TRBD1, 5 bases. With 5 bases removed from V and 5 bases from J, the gap between germline ends came to 10 bases. Per germline, CDR1 LNHNV and CDR2 YYDKDF (reference sequence). There are 13 residues in the CDR3. CDR3 in amino acids: CATSGGGDQPQHF. CDR3 DNA: TGTGCCACCAGCGGAGGAGGGGATCAGCCCCAGCATTTT. Drawing the rest from reference TRBV15 and TRBJ1-5, the complete variable domain is DAMVIQNPRYQVTQFGKPVTLSCSQTLNHNVMYWYQQKSSQAPKLLFHYYDKDFNNEADTPDNFQSRRPNTSFCFLDIRSPGLGDTAMYLCATSGGGDQPQHFGDGTRLSIL.

This clonotype was detected many times. This chain links TRBV3-1 with TRBJ2-7; D gene ambiguous. The CDR3 loop spans 15 amino acids. Germline loops: CDR1 LGHDT, CDR2 YNNKEL (reference sequence). V lost 4 bases to trimming and J lost 4 bases, with 17 bases between them. CDR3 sequence: CASSRKRAIGYEQYF. For the CDR3, the DNA is TGTGCCAGCAGCCGGAAAAGGGCAATTGGGTACGAGCAGTACTTC.

The rearrangement uses TRBV4-2 and TRBJ2-2; D is possibly TRBD2 (5 bases). CDR1 and CDR2 (germline): LGHNA, YNFKEQ. Trimming stripped 1 base from V and 11 bases from J, with 14 bases between. CDR3 length: 14 amino acids. CDR3 protein: CASSQAGFSGELFF. The CDR3 DNA reads TGTGCCAGCAGCCAAGCGGGTTTTTCGGGAGAGCTGTTTTTT.